Presented here are 7 T cell receptor beta chains from one specimen sequenced in a study of CD8 T cells in ankylosing spondylitis. Study-level points and caveats: What seemed typical of ankylosing spondylitis blood was a TCR beta motif built from 7 or 8 highly homologous variants.

Each CDR3 protein gets one entry after TCRdb re-called the 5' RACE reads with MiXCR. This sample has around 130,000 distinct CDR3 sequences, with 15% to 20% found just once. Their target antigens are unknown. Sequences were obtained from blood, either unsorted or a sorted T cell fraction (not recorded which). The source of these receptors is a male donor with ankylosing spondylitis.

This clonotype was seen only a few times. The rearrangement uses TRBV5-1 and TRBJ2-7, with 9 bases identical to TRBD1. This CDR3 region has 14 residues. The V gene end was trimmed by 0 bases and the J gene end by 6 bases; junction bases not matched to a gene: 4. In germline, CDR1 is SGHRS, CDR2 YFSETQ. The CDR3 nucleotides read TGCGCCAGCAGCTTGGGGGACAGGGTTATCGAGCAGTACTTC. Translating it yields CASSLGDRVIEQYF.

The chain couples TRBV9 to TRBJ2-1, with D possibly being TRBD1 (5 bases). The CDR3 contains 13 residues. V was cut by 3 bases and J by 6 bases, with 10 bases left in between. Germline V gene data show CDR1 as SGDLS and CDR2 as YYNGEE. CDR3 nucleotides: TGTGCCAGCAGCGCCCAGGGTAGCAATGAGCAGTTCTTC. It translates to CASSAQGSNEQFF.

The genes are TRBV7-9 and TRBJ1-1; no definite D call. The CDR3 covers 14 residues. The V end lost 5 bases, the J end lost 8 bases, and 18 bases lay between the germline ends. CDR1 and CDR2 from the germline V gene are SEHNR and FQNEAQ (reference sequence). In DNA, the CDR3 is TGTGCCAGCAGCCTTCACGGAGCCGAAAGCGAAGCTTTCTTT. It yields the protein CASSLHGAESEAFF.

The V and J genes are TRBV15 and TRBJ2-3; 11 bases line up with TRBD2. The CDR3 totals 16 residues. With 1 base clipped from V and 7 bases from J, the junction kept 7 bases outside the gene matches. Germline assignment: CDR1 LNHNV and CDR2 YYDKDF (reference sequence). The CDR3 region has the DNA TGTGCCACCAGCAGAGCAACTAGCGGGAGAAGAAATACGCAGTATTTT. It specifies CATSRATSGRRNTQYF. Full variable domain (missing parts from reference TRBV15 and TRBJ2-3): DAMVIQNPRYQVTQFGKPVTLSCSQTLNHNVMYWYQQKSSQAPKLLFHYYDKDFNNEADTPDNFQSRRPNTSFCFLDIRSPGLGDTAMYLCATSRATSGRRNTQYFGPGTRLTVL.

The chain uses TRBV7-2 and TRBJ2-5; 11 nucleotides line up with TRBD2. Trimming cost V 0 bases and J 2 bases; bases outside gene matches: 11. Per germline, CDR1 SGHTA and CDR2 FQGNSA. CDR3 length: 19 residues. The CDR3 sequence: CASSLASLAGVYSQETQYF. The CDR3 DNA reads as TGTGCCAGCAGCTTAGCTTCACTAGCGGGAGTGTATTCGCAAGAGACCCAGTACTTC.

The chain couples TRBV27 to TRBJ2-7; 7 bases agree with TRBD1. The length of the CDR3 is 13 residues. V shed 1 base and J 5 bases; nucleotides not matched to a gene: 2. Germline loops: CDR1 MNHEY, CDR2 SMNVEV (reference sequence). CDR3 coding DNA: TGTGCCAGCAGTTTATTGACAGGGAACGAGCAGTACTTC. This codes for CASSLLTGNEQYF.

This clonotype was recorded only once. V and J are TRBV27 and TRBJ1-1; D is unresolved. The CDR3 extends over 14 amino acids. Between the trimmed V and J ends, which lost 3 bases and 5 bases, there was a span of 13 bases. Germline values: CDR1 MNHEY, CDR2 SMNVEV (reference sequence). In DNA, the CDR3 is TGTGCCAGCAGTTTCACTTCCCAGCTAACTGAAGCTTTCTTT. Translation: CASSFTSQLTEAFF.